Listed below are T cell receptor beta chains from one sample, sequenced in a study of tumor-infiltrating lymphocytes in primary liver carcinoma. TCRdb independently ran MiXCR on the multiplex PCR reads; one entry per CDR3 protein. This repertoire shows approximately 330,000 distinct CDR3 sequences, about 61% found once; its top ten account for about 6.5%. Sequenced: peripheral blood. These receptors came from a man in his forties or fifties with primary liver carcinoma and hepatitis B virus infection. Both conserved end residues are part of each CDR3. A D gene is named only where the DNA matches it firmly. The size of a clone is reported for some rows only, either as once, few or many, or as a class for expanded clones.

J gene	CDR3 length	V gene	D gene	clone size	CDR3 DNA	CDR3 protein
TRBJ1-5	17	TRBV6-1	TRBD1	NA	TGTGCCAGCAGTCCGGGACAGGGGGCGCCGGGCAGTCAGCCCCAGCATTTT	CASSPGQGAPGSQPQHF
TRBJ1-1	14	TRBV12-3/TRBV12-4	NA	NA	TGTGCCAGCAGTTTAAAGACACCGAACACTGAAGCTTGCTTT	CASSLKTPNTEACF
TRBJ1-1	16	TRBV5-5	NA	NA	TGTACCAGCAGCTTGGTTACAGGAGTTATGAATACTGAAGCTTTCTTT	CTSSLVTGVMNTEAFF
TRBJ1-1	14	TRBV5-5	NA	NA	TGTGCCAGCAGCTTGTTTCAGGGATTCACTGAAACTTTCTTT	CASSLFQGFTETFF
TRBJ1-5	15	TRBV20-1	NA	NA	TGCAGTGCTAGACACAGTCCGGGGAGCAATCAGCTCCAGCATTTT	CSARHSPGSNQLQHF
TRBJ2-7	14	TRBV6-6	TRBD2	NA	TGTGCCAGCAGTGGGACTAGCGTTCCCTACGAGCAGTACTTC	CASSGTSVPYEQYF
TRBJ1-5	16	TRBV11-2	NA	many	TGTGCCAGCAGCCCGGGGGTGGGCAGGGCACGGCAGCCCCAGCATTTT	CASSPGVGRARQPQHF
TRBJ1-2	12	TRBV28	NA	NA	TGTGCCAGCAGTTTAGTAAGACGTGGCTACACCTTC	CASSLVRRGYTF
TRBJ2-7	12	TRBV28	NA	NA	TGTAGCAGCAGTTCCTCGTCCTACGAGCAGTACTTC	CSSSSSSYEQYF
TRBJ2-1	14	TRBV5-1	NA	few	TGCGCCAGCAGCCCAGAAAGAGGGTACAATGAGCAGTTCTTC	CASSPERGYNEQFF
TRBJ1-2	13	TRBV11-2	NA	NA	TGTGCCAGCAGCTTAATGGCCAACTATGGATACACCTTC	CASSLMANYGYTF
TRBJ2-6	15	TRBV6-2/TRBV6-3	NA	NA	TGTGCCAGCAGGCAAGGGGGCTCTGGGGCCAACGTCCTGACTTTC	CASRQGGSGANVLTF
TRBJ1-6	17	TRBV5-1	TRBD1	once	TGCGCCAGCAGCTTGGGGGGGACAGGGTGGAACGATTCACCCCTCCACTTT	CASSLGGTGWNDSPLHF
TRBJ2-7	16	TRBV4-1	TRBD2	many	TGCGCCAGCAGCCAAGCTAGCGGGAAGCAGCCCTACGAGCAGTACTTC	CASSQASGKQPYEQYF
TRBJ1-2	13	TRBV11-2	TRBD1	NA	TGTACCAGCAGCGCGAGACAGGGTCATGGCTACACCTTC	CTSSARQGHGYTF
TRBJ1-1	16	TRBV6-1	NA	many	TGTGCCAGCAGTGAATCCGAGAACTTGCGGCGCCCTGAAGCTTTCTTT	CASSESENLRRPEAFF
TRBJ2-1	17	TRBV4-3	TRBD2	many	TGCGCCAGCAGCCAAGGAGTATACGGGAGGGCCGGAAATGAGCAGTTCTTC	CASSQGVYGRAGNEQFF
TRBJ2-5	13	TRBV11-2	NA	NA	TGTGCCAGCACTTCGGACTTACAGGAGACCCAGTACTTC	CASTSDLQETQYF
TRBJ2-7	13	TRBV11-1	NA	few	TGTGCCAACAACTTAAATCCTAACTACGAGCAGTACTTC	CANNLNPNYEQYF
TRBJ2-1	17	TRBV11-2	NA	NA	TGTGCCAGCAGCCCGAGTAGTGTACGTTCGCCCTACAATGAGCAGTCCTTC	CASSPSSVRSPYNEQSF
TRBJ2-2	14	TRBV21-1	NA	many	TGTGCCAGCACCAAACATGGCCCGGCCGGGGAGCTGTTTTTT	CASTKHGPAGELFF
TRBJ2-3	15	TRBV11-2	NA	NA	TGTGCCAGCTGCTTAGATCGGAGTTGGGGGAACCCGCAGTATTTT	CASCLDRSWGNPQYF
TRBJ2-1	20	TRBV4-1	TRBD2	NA	TGCGCCAGCAGCCATCCCAGCTCTTCTAGCGGCATCGCGCGTTACAATGAGCAGTTCTTC	CASSHPSSSSGIARYNEQFF
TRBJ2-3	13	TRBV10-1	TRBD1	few	TGCGCCGGCCGGGACAGGGTAAAAGATACGCAGTATTTT	CAGRDRVKDTQYF
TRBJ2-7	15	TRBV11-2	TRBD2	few	TGTGCCAGCAGCTTAGGGACTAGCGGATTCTACGAACACTACTTC	CASSLGTSGFYEHYF
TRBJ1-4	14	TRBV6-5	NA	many	TGTGCCAGCAGTTACTCTCACACTGAACGAAAACTGTTTTTT	CASSYSHTERKLFF
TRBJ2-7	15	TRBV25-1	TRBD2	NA	TGTGCCAGCAGGATGGGACTAGCGGAGTTCTACGAGCAGTACTTC	CASRMGLAEFYEQYF
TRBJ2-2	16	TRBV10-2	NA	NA	TGCGCCAGCAGTGAAACTAGCTGGATAGCCACCGGGGAGCTGTTTTTT	CASSETSWIATGELFF
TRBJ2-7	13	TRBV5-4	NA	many	TGTGCCAGCAGCTCGGGCCGTTCCTACGAGCAGTACTTC	CASSSGRSYEQYF
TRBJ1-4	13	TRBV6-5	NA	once	TGTGCCAGCAGTTCCCGATCCGGTGAAAAACTGTTTTTT	CASSSRSGEKLFF
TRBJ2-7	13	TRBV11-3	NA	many	TGTGCCAGCAGTTCCGGACATCTCAACGAGCAGTACTTC	CASSSGHLNEQYF
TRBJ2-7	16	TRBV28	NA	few	TGTGCCAGCAGTTTGGTGGCAGACGGTAAGGGTGGCGAGCAGTACTTC	CASSLVADGKGGEQYF
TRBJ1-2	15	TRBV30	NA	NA	TGTGCCTGGAGCGCGAGACAGCCGGATAACTATGGCTACACCTTC	CAWSARQPDNYGYTF
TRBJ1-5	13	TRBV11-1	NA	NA	TGTGTCAGCAACTTCGGACAGAATCAGACCCAGCATTTT	CVSNFGQNQTQHF
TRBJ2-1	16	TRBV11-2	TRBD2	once	TGTGCCAGCTTAGCCCTAGCGGGAGTAGCGGTGAATGAGCAGTTCTTC	CASLALAGVAVNEQFF
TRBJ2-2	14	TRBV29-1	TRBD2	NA	TGCAGCGTTGCTCTAGCGGGAGGTGCCGGGGAAGTGTTTTTT	CSVALAGGAGEVFF
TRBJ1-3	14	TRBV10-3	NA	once	TGTGCCACCTACCGCGGGGCAGAGGAAAACACCATATATTTT	CATYRGAEENTIYF
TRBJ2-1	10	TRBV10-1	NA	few	TGCGCCAGCATCATGGCAGTTTGGTTCTTC	CASIMAVWFF
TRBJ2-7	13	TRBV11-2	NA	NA	TGTGCCAGCAGCTTAAACAGCCCCTACGGGCGGTACTTC	CASSLNSPYGRYF
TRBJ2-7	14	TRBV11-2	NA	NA	TGTGCCAGCTGCTCCGACAGGTACTCCTGCGAGCAGTACTTC	CASCSDRYSCEQYF
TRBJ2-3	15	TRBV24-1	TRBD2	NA	TGTGCCACCAGTGATCCGGGACTAGCGGCAGATACGCAGTATTTT	CATSDPGLAADTQYF
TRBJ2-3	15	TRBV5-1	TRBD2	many	TGCGCCAGCAGCTTAAATAGCGGGAACACAGATACGCAGTATTTT	CASSLNSGNTDTQYF
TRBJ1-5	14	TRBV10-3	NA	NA	TGTGCCACTTCTCCGGGCCCTCTGAATCAGCCCCAGCATTTT	CATSPGPLNQPQHF
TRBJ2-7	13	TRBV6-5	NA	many	TGTGCCAGCAGAGAGTTGGGAGACTACGAGCAGTACTTC	CASRELGDYEQYF
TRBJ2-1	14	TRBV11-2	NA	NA	TGTGCCAGCAGCATACACCAACTAGTTCTTGAGCAATTCTTC	CASSIHQLVLEQFF
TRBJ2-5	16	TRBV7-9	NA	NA	TGTGCCAGCAGCACCATAGCAGGACTCGGCCAAGAGACCCAGTACTTC	CASSTIAGLGQETQYF
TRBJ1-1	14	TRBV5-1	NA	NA	TGCGCCAGCTGCTTGGAAGTAGGTGAAACTGAAGCTTTCTTT	CASCLEVGETEAFF
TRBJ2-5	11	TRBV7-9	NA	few	TGTGCCAGCGAGGGGGAGGAGACCCAGTACTTC	CASEGEETQYF
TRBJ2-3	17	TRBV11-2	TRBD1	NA	TGTGCCAGCAGCTTAGCACGGACAGGGAGCTATAAATATACGCAGTATTTT	CASSLARTGSYKYTQYF
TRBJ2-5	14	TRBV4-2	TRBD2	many	TGTGCCAGCAGCCAAGATTTACTAGCGTCGACCCAGTACTTC	CASSQDLLASTQYF
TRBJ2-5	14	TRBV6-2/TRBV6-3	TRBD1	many	TGTGCCAGCAGTCAACAGGGGGCTTCGAAGACCCAGTACTTC	CASSQQGASKTQYF
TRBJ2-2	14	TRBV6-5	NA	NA	TGTGCCAACACGGCAGGGGGGAATACCGGGGAGCTGTTTTTT	CANTAGGNTGELFF
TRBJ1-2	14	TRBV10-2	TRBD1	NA	TGCGCCAGCAGTGAACAGGGGGCAAACTATGGCTACACCTTC	CASSEQGANYGYTF
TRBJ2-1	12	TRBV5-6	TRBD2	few	TGTGCCAGCAGCTCAGCGGGAGTTGAGCAGTTCTTC	CASSSAGVEQFF
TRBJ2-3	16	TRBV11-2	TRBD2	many	TGTGCCAGCAGCTTAGAAGGGACTAGCGGGAGAGATACGCGGTATTTT	CASSLEGTSGRDTRYF
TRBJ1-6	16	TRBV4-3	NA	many	TGCGCCAGCAGCCGAGTGGCGGGGGATTCGTATTCACCCCTCCACTTT	CASSRVAGDSYSPLHF
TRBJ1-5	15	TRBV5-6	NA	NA	TGTGCCAGCAGCCGCCTGGAGAGAGTCAATCAGCCCCAGCATTTT	CASSRLERVNQPQHF